The rows below give T cell receptor beta chains drawn from one sample of a study of T cell clones after liver transplantation. Sequencing used immunoSEQ multiplex PCR; TCRdb keeps in-frame clones, though not all of them. This table holds roughly 97,000 clones, 75% to 90% found once. Sequencing was performed on CD4+ T cells from blood, taken before liver transplant. The receptors originated from a human donor who received a liver transplant. Both conserved end residues are part of each CDR3. D genes are given only for firm matches. Not all rows give a size; the values are once, few, many and, for expanded clones, a class.

TRBD2	TRBJ2-3	-	TRBV6-1	CASSEAGRVGTDTQYF	TGTGCCAGCAGTGAAGCAGGGAGGGTAGGCACAGATACGCAGTATTTT
TRBD2	TRBJ2-1	-	TRBV9	CASSVAGGAPNEQFF	TGTGCCAGCAGCGTAGCCGGGGGGGCCCCCAATGAGCAGTTCTTC
-	TRBJ2-1	-	TRBV11-2	CASTPTGSYNEQFF	TGTGCCAGCACCCCCACGGGATCCTACAATGAGCAGTTCTTC
-	TRBJ2-7	-	TRBV15	CATSRDTRARGEQYF	TGTGCCACCAGCAGAGATACGAGGGCAAGAGGCGAGCAGTACTTC
TRBD1	TRBJ1-4	-	TRBV19	CASRWTGVEKLFF	TGTGCCAGTAGATGGACAGGGGTTGAAAAACTGTTTTTT
TRBD2	TRBJ2-1	-	TRBV9	CASSTTGTSGYNEQFF	TGTGCCAGCAGCACAACCGGGACTAGCGGCTACAATGAGCAGTTCTTC
TRBD2	TRBJ2-5	-	TRBV9	CASSAGAGGRVETQYF	TGTGCCAGCAGCGCCGGAGCGGGAGGGCGGGTGGAGACCCAGTACTTC
-	TRBJ2-7	-	TRBV11-3	CASSLVHGLPYEQYF	TGTGCCAGCAGCTTAGTTCACGGGCTCCCCTACGAGCAGTACTTC
-	TRBJ1-5	-	TRBV11-2	CASSLGGTGNQPQHF	TGTGCCAGCAGCTTAGGAGGGACCGGGAATCAGCCCCAGCATTTT
-	TRBJ1-5	-	TRBV7-6	CASSLTGDNQPQHF	TGTGCCAGCAGCTTAACAGGAGACAATCAGCCCCAGCATTTT
-	TRBJ1-5	-	TRBV7-2	CASSLSGFQPQHF	TGTGCCAGCAGCTTATCCGGGTTTCAGCCCCAGCATTTT
-	TRBJ2-6	-	TRBV7-9	CASSLVSGANVLTF	TGTGCCAGCAGCTTAGTTTCTGGGGCCAACGTCCTGACTTTC
-	TRBJ2-5	-	TRBV5-6	CASSTPGAGRLEETQYF	TGTGCCAGCAGCACCCCGGGTGCAGGCCGACTGGAAGAGACCCAGTACTTC
-	TRBJ1-3	-	TRBV9	CASGKARSGNTIYF	TGTGCCAGCGGAAAGGCTCGCTCTGGAAACACCATATATTTT
-	TRBJ2-7	few	TRBV6-1	CASSEAWVQYF	TGTGCCAGCAGTGAAGCGTGGGTGCAGTACTTC
-	TRBJ2-2	few	TRBV29-1	CSAGTINGMGTGELFF	TGCAGCGCCGGGACAATAAACGGAATGGGTACCGGGGAGCTGTTTTTT
-	TRBJ2-7	-	TRBV14	CASSLNYEQYF	TGTGCCAGCAGCCTCAACTACGAGCAGTACTTC
-	TRBJ1-2	-	TRBV29-1	CSVESGPDGYTF	TGCAGCGTTGAATCAGGGCCGGATGGCTACACCTTC
-	TRBJ2-5	-	TRBV7-2	CASSLGGLTQYF	TGTGCCAGCAGCTTAGGAGGCCTTACCCAGTACTTC
-	TRBJ1-1	-	TRBV6-5	CASRITGKNTEAFF	TGTGCCAGCAGAATAACCGGGAAAAACACTGAAGCTTTCTTT
-	TRBJ1-1	-	TRBV7-6	CASSLDLGDTEAFF	TGTGCCAGCAGCTTAGATTTGGGGGACACTGAAGCTTTCTTT
-	TRBJ1-4	-	TRBV5-1	CASSPVWGSSEKLFF	TGCGCCAGCAGCCCGGTATGGGGATCGTCCGAAAAACTGTTTTTT
-	TRBJ1-4	-	TRBV15	CATSRGAVPIGEKLFF	TGTGCCACCAGCAGAGGTGCAGTCCCCATCGGGGAAAAACTGTTTTTT
-	TRBJ2-1	-	TRBV14	CASSQDRWTPNNEQFF	TGTGCCAGCAGCCAAGATAGGTGGACACCAAACAATGAGCAGTTCTTC
-	TRBJ2-7	-	TRBV5-1	CASSLAPSFEQYF	TGCGCCAGCAGCTTGGCACCGAGCTTCGAGCAGTACTTC
-	TRBJ2-5	once	TRBV4-3	CASSQQNRPQETQYF	TGCGCCAGCAGCCAACAAAACAGGCCCCAAGAGACCCAGTACTTC
TRBD1	TRBJ2-3	-	TRBV7-2	CASSSDRLTDTQYF	TGTGCCAGCAGTTCGGACAGGCTCACAGATACGCAGTATTTT
-	TRBJ1-2	-	TRBV19	CASGTYGYTF	TGTGCCAGCGGGACCTATGGCTACACCTTC
-	TRBJ1-5	-	TRBV18	CASSPRSTSNQPQHF	TGTGCCAGCTCACCACGGAGCACGAGCAATCAGCCCCAGCATTTT